A single sample is the source of the 15 T cell receptor beta chains below, sequenced in a study of monozygotic twins with cystic fibrosis. TCRdb keeps only in-frame clones here, not all; method: immunoSEQ multiplex PCR. The sample consists of approximately 32,000 clones, roughly 97% of them appearing once. The sequenced sample consisted of blood. The receptors originated from a girl aged 2-15 years with cystic fibrosis.

The CDR3 here is CASSLGGMAGGPYNEQFF. CDR3 nucleotide sequence: TGTGCCAGCAGCTTGGGTGGGATGGCGGGAGGGCCTTATAATGAGCAGTTCTTC. This chain uses TRBV5-6 with TRBJ2-1; 9 positions match TRBD2. From germline, CDR1 is SGHDT and CDR2 YYEEEE. The CDR3 has 18 amino acids. J was trimmed by 7 bases and V by 0 bases; bases with no gene match: 14.

J is TRBJ2-7 and V is TRBV28, with no clear D. V lost 6 bases and J lost 1, with 19 bases in between. This CDR3 spans 16 amino acids. Germline loops: CDR1 MDHEN, CDR2 SYDVKM. In DNA, the CDR3 is TGTGCCAGCAGATCTCCTTCGGCAGGCGTTTCCTACGAGCAGTACTTC. Amino acids: CASRSPSAGVSYEQYF.

This clone was counted once. The chain combines TRBV21-1 with TRBJ1-5. TRBV21-1 represents a pseudogene. CDR3 length: 18 amino acids. As DNA, the CDR3 is TGTGCCAGCAGCGCCCAGCGGGCCAGCCTACAGTGCAATCAGCCCCAGCATTTT. Encoded protein: CASSAQRASLQCNQPQHF.

The gene calls are TRBV19 and TRBJ1-1; D gene uncertain. This CDR3 has 13 residues. In germline, CDR1 is LNHDA, CDR2 SQIVND (reference sequence). V was cut by 0 bases and J by 2 bases, with 4 bases left in between. The CDR3 here is CASSIEVNTEAFF. CDR3 in DNA: TGTGCCAGTAGTATAGAGGTCAACACTGAAGCTTTCTTT. The entire variable domain, with the rest obtained from reference TRBV19 and TRBJ1-1, is as follows: DGGITQSPKYLFRKEGQNVTLSCEQNLNHDAMYWYRQDPGQGLRLIYYSQIVNDFQKGDIAEGYSVSREKKESFPLTVTSAQKNPTAFYLCASSIEVNTEAFFGQGTRLTVV.

The chain couples TRBV5-1 to TRBJ1-2; the D gene is possibly TRBD1 (6 bases). Germline V gives CDR1 SGHRS, CDR2 YFSETQ. CDR3 size: 14 residues. Between the trimmed V and J ends, which lost 4 bases and 2 bases, there was a span of 12 bases. CDR3 sequence reads: CASSGDNHNYGYTF. Here the CDR3 DNA reads TGCGCCAGCAGCGGGGACAATCACAACTATGGCTACACCTTC.

The CDR3 coding sequence is TGTGCCAGCAGCTTACGACGGGCCCCCTACGAGCAGTACTTC. It encodes CASSLRRAPYEQYF. This chain connects TRBV7-8 to TRBJ2-7, with unresolved D. The germline V gene encodes CDR1 SGHVS and CDR2 FQNEAQ. The V end lost 2 bases, the J end lost 2 bases, and 10 bases lay between the germline ends. The CDR3 length is 14 residues.

The chain has TRBV20-1 and TRBJ1-5; no clear D gene. Germline values: CDR1 DFQATT, CDR2 SNEGSKA (reference sequence). This CDR3 region has 11 residues. Trimming removed 4 bases at V and 4 bases at J, with 5 bases between. The CDR3 is CSATGNQPQHF. CDR3 bases: TGCAGTGCTACCGGGAATCAGCCCCAGCATTTT.

V is TRBV19 and J is TRBJ2-7, with 10 bases aligning to TRBD1. The CDR3 loop spans 15 amino acids. The V and J ends lost 5 bases and 2 bases, in that order; junction bases with no gene match: 6. Per the germline V gene, CDR1 is LNHDA and CDR2 is SQIVND (reference sequence). The CDR3, as DNA: TGTGCCAGTAGTGCAGGGACAGGGGAAACCTACGAGCAGTACTTC. It specifies CASSAGTGETYEQYF.

This clone appeared once. The chain carries TRBV7-9 and TRBJ1-3; D unresolved. V gave up 3 bases and J gave up 4 bases, with 19 bases separating them. Germline V gene lookup returns CDR1 SEHNR and CDR2 FQNEAQ (reference sequence). This CDR3 has 17 amino acids. The CDR3 reads CASSLNRVVTEGNTIYF. The CDR3 DNA follows: TGTGCCAGCAGCTTGAATCGGGTGGTGACCGAGGGAAACACCATATATTTT.

The rearrangement uses TRBV2 and TRBJ1-1; D gene uncertain. The germline CDR1 and CDR2 sequences are SNHLY and FYNNEI. CDR3 length: 13 residues. With 4 bases removed from V and 4 bases from J, the gap between germline ends came to 10 bases. CDR3 amino acids: CASSVEGITEAFF. For the CDR3, the DNA is TGTGCCAGCAGTGTCGAGGGCATCACTGAAGCTTTCTTT.

This clone was seen a handful of times. This chain connects TRBV27 to TRBJ1-1, with D hard to call. Deletions cut 8 bases from V and 0 bases from J, with 7 bases between. The CDR3 is 12 residues long. The germline gives CDR1 MNHEY, CDR2 SMNVEV (reference sequence). Here the CDR3 DNA reads TGTGCCAGCGCATCTATGAACACTGAAGCTTTCTTT. Translating gives CASASMNTEAFF.

The chain combines TRBV7-9 with TRBJ1-1; D gene unclear. There are 14 residues in the CDR3. Germline V CDR1 and CDR2: SEHNR, FQNEAQ (reference sequence). The ends were cut back, 1 base at V and 2 bases at J, with 8 bases in the middle. CDR3 sequence reads: CASSLGTANTEAFF. In DNA, the CDR3 is TGTGCCAGCAGCTTAGGAACAGCTAACACTGAAGCTTTCTTT.

The chain uses TRBV5-1 and TRBJ2-3; TRBD2 might be the D (5 bases). CDR1 and CDR2 from the germline V gene are SGHRS and YFSETQ. The CDR3 is 15 amino acids. V lost 8 bases and J 1 base, leaving 17 bases between the germline ends. Here the CDR3 reads CASRERTLGTDTQYF. The CDR3 DNA reads TGCGCCAGTCGTGAGCGGACCCTGGGCACAGATACGCAGTATTTT.

The genes are TRBV10-2 and TRBJ2-7; TRBD1 matches 9 bases. CDR1 WSHSY and CDR2 SAAADI come from the germline V gene. CDR3 size: 14 residues. V shed 6 bases and J 1 base; nucleotides not matched to a gene: 4. The CDR3 DNA sequence: TGCGCCAGCAGACCCGGGACAGGGTCCTACGAGCAGTACTTC. The encoded protein is CASRPGTGSYEQYF.

The chain joins TRBV5-6 to TRBJ2-1; TRBD2 matches at 11 bases. CDR1 is SGHDT and CDR2 is YYEEEE in the germline V gene. Unmatched junction bases numbered 7, after V lost 2 bases and J lost 0 bases. The CDR3 runs to 18 residues. CDR3: CASSFGLAGGSSYNEQFF. The CDR3 DNA follows: TGTGCCAGCAGCTTCGGTCTAGCGGGAGGAAGCTCCTACAATGAGCAGTTCTTC.